The present TCR beta chain was sequenced within a study of T cells after posttransplantation cyclophosphamide. Sequencing was performed with immunoSEQ multiplex PCR; in TCRdb, only in-frame clones are kept and a portion is missing. The sample holds 30,000 to 35,000 clones, and no clone turns up only once. Ten or more counts support this clone. The antigen remains undetermined. The study's findings and limits: Tissue-infiltrating T cells from skin or gut overlapped little with blood T cells.

Trimming removed 6 bases at V and 4 bases at J, with 10 bases between. CDR1 and CDR2 (germline): SGHVS, FQNEAQ. The length of the CDR3 is 13 residues. This related bone marrow graft donor gave peripheral blood on the day of marrow donation. The TCR sequence derives from a woman aged 45 to 65 in good health and a related stem cell transplant donor. The sequencing input was PBMCs. The gene calls are TRBV7-8 and TRBJ1-5, with D possibly being TRBD1 (6 bases). CDR3 protein: CASSPTGNQPQHF. In DNA, the CDR3 is TGTGCCAGCAGTCCCACAGGGAATCAGCCCCAGCATTTT.